The 30 T cell receptor beta chains presented below share a single source sample, sequenced in a study of sequential checkpoint blockade in melanoma. The repertoire was sequenced with immunoSEQ multiplex PCR; TCRdb's copy has only in-frame clones and lacks some. The data contain under 7,000 clones, approximately 50% of them singletons. Treatment: randomized to nivolumab then ipilimumab (arm A) or the reverse (arm B). Sequenced here: CD8+ T cells sorted from blood (inferred from file names), sampled from a patient given nivolumab and ipilimumab in sequence. These receptors were collected from a human donor with melanoma.

The V and J genes are TRBV7-9 and TRBJ1-1; 8 bases map to TRBD1. This CDR3 contains 15 residues. With 5 bases clipped from V and 8 bases from J, the junction kept 13 bases outside the gene matches. Germline-derived CDR1 and CDR2 are SEHNR and FQNEAQ (reference sequence). DNA of the CDR3: TGTGCCAGCAGCCCCCCGGGCAGGGGGCATGAGGAAGCTTTCTTT. Encoded protein: CASSPPGRGHEEAFF.

The rearrangement joins TRBV6-1 to TRBJ2-7; 10 nucleotides line up with TRBD2. Unmatched junction bases numbered 7, after V lost 4 bases and J lost 4 bases. The CDR3 contains 15 residues. Germline values: CDR1 MNHNS, CDR2 SASEGT. In DNA form, the CDR3 reads TGTGCCAGCAGTGTCGGTCTAGCGGGAGTGTACGAGCAGTACTTC. It translates to CASSVGLAGVYEQYF.

This rearrangement joins TRBV4-3 to TRBJ2-2; 9 positions match TRBD2. V trimming: 0 bases; J trimming: 4 bases; junction bases outside the gene matches: 9. Per the germline V gene, CDR1 is LGHNA and CDR2 is YSLEER. CDR3 size: 18 residues. The CDR3 sequence: CASSQDRKLAGITGELFF. Written as DNA, the CDR3 is TGCGCCAGCAGCCAAGATCGGAAGCTAGCGGGAATCACCGGGGAGCTGTTTTTT.

This chain connects TRBV25-1 to TRBJ2-2, with a possible D match to TRBD2 (6 bases). The CDR3 loop spans 17 amino acids. Trimming stripped 0 bases from V and 2 bases from J, with 13 bases between. Germline CDR1 reads MGHDK; CDR2 reads SYGVNS. The DNA of the CDR3 is TGTGCCAGCAGTGAATACTTCGGGAGCAGTAACACCGGGGAGCTGTTTTTT. This codes for CASSEYFGSSNTGELFF.

The V and J genes are TRBV9 and TRBJ2-5, with 7 bases identical to TRBD2. This CDR3 spans 16 amino acids. The germline V gene encodes CDR1 SGDLS and CDR2 YYNGEE. The V and J ends lost 0 bases and 5 bases, in that order; junction bases with no gene match: 10. The CDR3 reads CASSVVPGGTRETQYF. The CDR3 region has the DNA TGTGCCAGCAGCGTAGTACCCGGGGGGACCCGGGAGACCCAGTACTTC.

The chain uses TRBV15 and TRBJ2-6, with D unresolved. Trimming left V 4 bases short and J 4 bases short, with 11 bases between. CDR1 is LNHNV and CDR2 is YYDKDF in the germline V gene (reference sequence). The CDR3 loop spans 15 amino acids. The CDR3 loop is CATSKVEAGANVLTF. The CDR3 DNA is TGTGCCACCAGCAAGGTTGAGGCCGGGGCCAACGTCCTGACTTTC.

This clone was seen a single time. Other nucleotide sequences from this sample produce the same CDR3. The genes are TRBV27 and TRBJ2-7; the match to TRBD1 covers 8 bases. CDR1 and CDR2 (germline): MNHEY, SMNVEV (reference sequence). The J segment lost 3 bases and the V segment lost 5 bases, leaving 6 bases of the junction unmatched. The CDR3 sequence is 14 residues long. The CDR3: CASSPGQGYYEQYF. As DNA, the CDR3 is TGTGCCAGCAGTCCCGGACAGGGCTACTACGAGCAGTACTTC.

This chain uses TRBV28 with TRBJ2-1, with 8 bases fitting TRBD2. This CDR3 is built from 16 residues. V dropped 6 bases and J dropped 4; count of bases not matched to a gene: 11. Germline-derived CDR1 and CDR2 are MDHEN and SYDVKM. CDR3 coding DNA: TGTGCCAGCAGACTCCCCGACAGCGGGGGTTACAATGAGCAGTTCTTC. Translated: CASRLPDSGGYNEQFF.

The rearrangement uses TRBV7-6 and TRBJ2-2, with TRBD2 as a possible D gene (5 bases). Germline CDR1 and CDR2: SGHVS and FNYEAQ. The CDR3 extends over 17 amino acids. V was clipped by 4 bases and J by 0 bases, with 15 bases between them. In DNA form, the CDR3 reads TGTGCCAGCAGCTCTCAAATAGGGCGGGCGAACACCGGGGAGCTGTTTTTT. It codes for CASSSQIGRANTGELFF.

In this sample, this clone turned up a few times. The rearrangement uses TRBV5-8 and TRBJ1-5; 8 bases are a match to TRBD1. With V trimmed by 3 bases and J by 4 bases, 3 bases remained unmatched. This CDR3 is built from 14 residues. Germline V gene sequence: CDR1 SGHTS, CDR2 YDEGEE. The CDR3: CASSWTGRNQPQHF. The DNA for the CDR3 is TGTGCCAGCAGCTGGACAGGGAGGAATCAGCCCCAGCATTTT.

J is TRBJ1-1 and V is TRBV6-5; unclear D gene. CDR1 MNHEY and CDR2 SVGAGI come from the germline V gene. V lost 2 bases and J lost 6, with 10 bases in between. The CDR3 extends over 13 amino acids. In DNA, the CDR3 is TGTGCCAGCAGTTACCCGGGGTTCGCTGAAGCTTTCTTT. Encoded protein: CASSYPGFAEAFF.

This chain connects TRBV10-3 to TRBJ2-7; the D gene is possibly TRBD2 (6 bases). CDR1 and CDR2 (germline): ENHRY, SYGVKD. Trimming took off 4 bases at V and 3 bases at J, with 7 bases between the two ends. The CDR3 contains 12 residues. CDR3 bases: TGTGCCATCAGTGGGACTAACTACGAGCAGTACTTC. It codes for CAISGTNYEQYF.

The V and J genes are TRBV13 and TRBJ2-7; 11 bases align to TRBD1. V was pared by 1 base and J by 3 bases, with 11 bases of the junction left unmatched. The CDR3 runs 18 residues. Germline V gene lookup returns CDR1 PRHDT and CDR2 FYEKMQ (reference sequence). The CDR3 reads CASSLEGDRGYKDYEQYF. CDR3 sequence (DNA): TGTGCCAGCAGCTTAGAAGGGGACAGGGGGTATAAAGACTACGAGCAGTACTTC. Full variable domain (remainder filled in from reference TRBV13 and TRBJ2-7): AAGVIQSPRHLIKEKRETATLKCYPIPRHDTVYWYQQGPGQDPQFLISFYEKMQSDKGSIPDRFSAQQFSDYHSELNMSSLELGDSALYFCASSLEGDRGYKDYEQYFGPGTRLTVT.

V gene TRBV7-6 combines with J gene TRBJ1-1; 11 nucleotides match TRBD1. From germline, CDR1 is SGHVS and CDR2 FNYEAQ. The CDR3 sequence is 14 residues long. The V gene end was trimmed by 5 bases and the J gene end by 6 bases; junction bases not matched to a gene: 5. The CDR3 protein is CASSPGTGGAEAFF. The CDR3 DNA reads as TGTGCCAGCAGCCCCGGGACAGGGGGTGCTGAAGCTTTCTTT.

This clone came up a few times. The junction does not match germline at one end; this may be a read error. The identical CDR3 is also encoded by other nucleotide sequences in the sample. The chain couples TRBV27 to TRBJ2-4, with TRBD2 matching over 14 bases. Germline-derived CDR1 and CDR2 are MNHEY and SMNVEV (reference sequence). The CDR3 length is 17 residues. CDR3 bases: TGCGCCAGCAGTTCAGGACTAGCGGGAGGATCGAAAAACATTCAGTACTTC. Translated: CASSSGLAGGSKNIQYF.

This clone is medium-sized (0.01 to 0.1%). This chain connects TRBV28 to TRBJ2-7, with 8 nucleotides matching TRBD1. This CDR3 has 14 residues. V shed 4 bases, J shed 4 bases, and the junction held 6 bases outside the gene matches. Germline V gene lookup returns CDR1 MDHEN and CDR2 SYDVKM. The CDR3 here is CASSSTGVGYEQYF. CDR3 DNA sequence: TGTGCCAGCAGTTCGACAGGGGTTGGATACGAGCAGTACTTC.

The table lists this clone with a count of one. This rearrangement joins TRBV19 to TRBJ2-1; D might be TRBD2 (6 bases). V lost 5 bases and J 8 bases, leaving 22 bases between the germline ends. The CDR3 is made up of 16 amino acids. The germline V gene has CDR1 LNHDA and CDR2 SQIVND (reference sequence). CDR3 loop: CASSLTPSSREYEQFF. Written as DNA, the CDR3 is TGTGCCAGTAGTCTTACGCCCTCCTCCCGGGAGTATGAGCAGTTCTTC.

The chain combines TRBV9 with TRBJ1-5; D is unresolved. The CDR3 has 15 residues. Germline values: CDR1 SGDLS, CDR2 YYNGEE. Trimming removed 0 bases from V and 0 bases from J, with 7 bases in between. In DNA form, the CDR3 reads TGTGCCAGCAGCGTAGGGAGGGATAGCAATCAGCCCCAGCATTTT. This encodes CASSVGRDSNQPQHF.

The chain has TRBV5-1 and TRBJ2-2; 12 nucleotides agree with TRBD2. Losses at the gene ends were 6 bases for V and 4 bases for J; bases not matched to a gene: 4. The germline gives CDR1 SGHRS, CDR2 YFSETQ. The CDR3 runs to 15 residues. DNA of the CDR3: TGCGCCAGCAAGCTAGCGGGAGGGCCCACCGGGGAGCTGTTTTTT. It specifies CASKLAGGPTGELFF.

This clone showed up just a few times. The rearrangement links TRBV7-2 to TRBJ1-1; 12 bases line up with TRBD1. Looked up from germline, CDR1 is SGHTA and CDR2 is FQGNSA. The CDR3 has 16 amino acids. V lost 5 bases, J lost 5 bases, and 9 bases stayed unmatched. This CDR3 is CASSQAGQGAATEAFF. The CDR3 bases are TGTGCCAGCAGCCAAGCGGGACAGGGGGCGGCGACTGAAGCTTTCTTT.

The gene calls are TRBV7-2 and TRBJ2-7; 7 nucleotides align to TRBD2. CDR1 and CDR2 (germline): SGHTA, FQGNSA. There are 14 residues in the CDR3. The V segment lost 1 base and the J segment 6 bases; nucleotides outside the gene matches: 6. CDR3 in DNA: TGTGCCAGCAGCTTAGGGCCCGGGGGGATCGAGCAGTACTTC. Translation gives CASSLGPGGIEQYF.

This clone is medium-sized within its sample. The chain is built from TRBV28 and TRBJ2-7; TRBD1 agrees at 7 bases. CDR1 and CDR2 from the germline V gene are MDHEN and SYDVKM. The junction had 10 bases not matched to a gene; V was cut back by 5 bases and J by 3 bases. The CDR3 extends over 15 amino acids. CDR3 nucleotide sequence: TGTGCCAGCAGTCCTACGACAGGGATCTTCTACGAGCAGTACTTC. Residues: CASSPTTGIFYEQYF. The whole variable domain, remainder taken from reference TRBV28 and TRBJ2-7, is DVKVTQSSRYLVKRTGEKVFLECVQDMDHENMFWYRQDPGLGLRLIYFSYDVKMKEKGDIPEGYSVSREKKERFSLILESASTNQTSMYLCASSPTTGIFYEQYFGPGTRLTVT.

The rearrangement uses TRBV7-9 and TRBJ2-1, with a tentative D call TRBD2 (7 bases). Trimming took 4 bases from V and 0 from J, leaving 13 bases between them. This CDR3 is 16 amino acids long. Germline V gene data show CDR1 as SEHNR and CDR2 as FQNEAQ (reference sequence). The CDR3 reads CASSSPGGLSYNEQFF. For the CDR3, the DNA is TGTGCCAGCAGCTCCCCGGGGGGCCTCTCCTACAATGAGCAGTTCTTC. The variable domain in full, completed from reference TRBV7-9 and TRBJ2-1, reads DTGVSQNPRHKITKRGQNVTFRCDPISEHNRLYWYRQTLGQGPEFLTYFQNEAQLEKSRLLSDRFSAERPKGSFSTLEIQRTEQGDSAMYLCASSSPGGLSYNEQFFGPGTRLTVL.

This clone was found a few times. V and J are TRBV11-2 and TRBJ2-1; TRBD1 aligns across 12 bases. The CDR3 consists of 17 residues. Germline trimming cut 2 bases from V and 8 bases from J; bases unmatched to any gene: 10. Germline V gene lookup returns CDR1 SGHAT and CDR2 FQNNGV. The DNA of the CDR3 is TGTGCCAGCAGCTTACCTCGATCCGGGACAGGGGGCCATGAGCAGTTCTTC. Translated: CASSLPRSGTGGHEQFF.

J is TRBJ1-2 and V is TRBV11-1, with TRBD1 identical over 7 bases. Germline assignment: CDR1 SGHAT and CDR2 FQDESV (reference sequence). The trim removed 4 bases at V and 8 bases at J, leaving 16 bases unmatched. There are 16 residues in the CDR3. For the CDR3, the DNA is TGTGCCAGCAGCTCCCCGTCACAGGGGCCCTACGAAGGCTACACCTTC. Residues: CASSSPSQGPYEGYTF.

The V gene is TRBV5-1, the J gene TRBJ1-1; TRBD1 aligns across 8 bases. Germline assignment: CDR1 SGHRS and CDR2 YFSETQ. V dropped 0 bases and J dropped 6; count of bases not matched to a gene: 19. The CDR3 length is 19 residues. The CDR3 here is CASSLGGQGQGRWDAEAFF. DNA for the CDR3: TGCGCCAGCAGCTTGGGCGGACAGGGCCAAGGACGGTGGGATGCTGAAGCTTTCTTT.

The chain links TRBV4-3 to TRBJ2-5, with TRBD2 matching 9 bases. J gave up 0 bases and V 4 bases, and 3 bases lay outside the gene matches. This CDR3 comprises 15 residues. Germline loops: CDR1 LGHNA, CDR2 YSLEER. The DNA of the CDR3 is TGCGCCAGCAGCCGCCGACTAGCGGACCAAGAGACCCAGTACTTC. The encoded protein is CASSRRLADQETQYF.

The DNA for the CDR3 is TGTGCCAGCAGCGTCCAGCGGAACTCCTACAATGAGCAGTTCTTC. Amino acid sequence: CASSVQRNSYNEQFF. The rearrangement uses TRBV9 and TRBJ2-1, with D possibly being TRBD2 (5 bases). The CDR3 extends over 15 amino acids. Germline V gene data show CDR1 as SGDLS and CDR2 as YYNGEE. V was cut by 2 bases and J by 0 bases, with 9 bases left in between.

The chain couples TRBV6-4 to TRBJ2-3; no firm D call. CDR1 MRHNA and CDR2 SNTAGT come from the germline V gene. The CDR3 runs to 13 residues. Trimming pared 5 bases from V and 6 bases from J, leaving 12 bases between. In DNA, the CDR3 is TGTGCCAGCAGTCCTCAGGAATCGGATACGCAGTATTTT. This translates into CASSPQESDTQYF.

This clone is large within its sample. V gene TRBV7-2 combines with J gene TRBJ1-5; no definite D call. Trimming left V 5 bases short and J 6 bases short, with 14 bases between. There are 14 residues in the CDR3. Per germline, CDR1 SGHTA and CDR2 FQGNSA. The CDR3 DNA reads TGTGCCAGCAGCGCGGGCGGGTCTAGTCAGCCCCAGCATTTT. It specifies CASSAGGSSQPQHF.